Detailed here is one TCR beta chain. The antigen is undetermined. V lost 4 bases, J lost 1 base, and 7 bases stayed unmatched. This CDR3 region has 15 residues. Germline CDR1 and CDR2: SGDLS and YYNGEE. This sample was included in a study of T cell responses to AZD1222 COVID-19 vaccine. Study details: Analysis merged second doses at about 4 or about 12 weeks. Findings of the study overall: Reportedly, nearly half of unique spike TCRs recognized epitopes outside B.1.351/B.1.1.7 mutations. White British ancestry dominated among donors, who included more females, and clonal diversity was possibly underestimated.

Sequencing used immunoSEQ multiplex PCR; TCRdb keeps in-frame clones, though not all of them. The sample has about 160,000 clones, 90% to 95% seen once. This TCR was sampled from an adult in good health. The chain employs TRBV9 and TRBJ1-2, with 7 bases aligning to TRBD1. The sequences come from peripheral blood, collected on day 0 of AZD1222 vaccination. The CDR3 loop is CASSSGTARNYGYTF. In DNA form, the CDR3 reads TGTGCCAGCAGCTCCGGGACAGCCCGTAACTATGGCTACACCTTC.